This is a list of T cell receptor beta chains from one sample in a study of T cell responses to AZD1222 COVID-19 vaccine. Using immunoSEQ multiplex PCR, the repertoire was profiled, and TCRdb retains in-frame clones only, with some absent. The sample has about 88,000 clones, about nine tenths seen once. The sequencing used peripheral blood, collected on day 0 of AZD1222 vaccination. The source of these receptors is an adult in good health. The CDR3 runs from the conserved cysteine through the conserved F or W. A D gene is named only where the DNA matches it firmly. Clone size is given for some rows only: seen once, a few or many times, or a class if the clone is expanded.

TRBV6-1	TRBJ2-3	.	.	TGTGCCAGCAGTGAAGTGGGTACTAGCACAGATACGCAGTATTTT	CASSEVGTSTDTQYF
TRBV2	TRBJ1-5	.	TRBD1	TGTGCCAGCAGTCCGGGACAGGGCATTTTTAGCAATCAGCCCCAGCATTTT	CASSPGQGIFSNQPQHF
TRBV3-1/TRBV3-2	TRBJ2-2	.	.	TGTGCCAGCAGCCAAGGGCTAGCGAGAGACACCGGGGAGCTGTTTTTT	CASSQGLARDTGELFF
TRBV6-2/TRBV6-3	TRBJ1-5	.	.	TGTGCCAGCAGTTACTATAGGGATCAGCCCCAGCATTTT	CASSYYRDQPQHF
TRBV11-2	TRBJ2-7	.	.	TGTGCCAGCAGCTTCAGTCTGCGGGACTCCTACGAGCAGTACTTC	CASSFSLRDSYEQYF
TRBV28	TRBJ2-7	.	.	TGTGCCAGCAGTTTACGCGGGACACTTTCCTACGAGCAGTACTTC	CASSLRGTLSYEQYF
TRBV19	TRBJ1-6	.	.	TGTGCCAGTAGTTACGGCGCAGGAGTTAATTCACCCCTCCACTTT	CASSYGAGVNSPLHF
TRBV27	TRBJ2-2	.	TRBD1	TGTGCCAGCAGTTTCTTTGGGACAGTCAACACCGGGGAGCTGTTTTTT	CASSFFGTVNTGELFF
TRBV10-3	TRBJ2-7	few	TRBD1	TGTGCCATCAGTGAGTCGACAGGGGGCATCGGCGAGCAGTACTTC	CAISESTGGIGEQYF
TRBV10-3	TRBJ2-2	.	TRBD1	TGTGCCAGTAACAGGGGATTGGACACCGGGGAGCTGTTTTTT	CASNRGLDTGELFF
TRBV4-2	TRBJ1-2	.	.	TGTGCCAGCAGCCAAGCCGGCCTAACTAACTATGGCTACACCTTC	CASSQAGLTNYGYTF
TRBV5-6	TRBJ2-2	.	TRBD1	TGTGCCAGCACCCGACAGGGACCAGGGGAGCTGTTTTTT	CASTRQGPGELFF
TRBV5-8	TRBJ1-1	.	TRBD1	TGTGCCAGCAGGAAGACAGGGGTGACTGAAGCTTTCTTT	CASRKTGVTEAFF
TRBV7-3	TRBJ2-1	.	TRBD1	TGTGCCAGCAGCTTATATGGACAGGGACAACGGAATGAGCAGTTCTTC	CASSLYGQGQRNEQFF
TRBV30	TRBJ1-6	.	TRBD1	TGTGCCTGGAGTGGACAGGGGGATTCACCCCTCCACTTT	CAWSGQGDSPLHF
TRBV28	TRBJ1-5	.	TRBD1	TGTGCCAGCAGTATTACAGGGGGCAATCAGCCCCAGCATTTT	CASSITGGNQPQHF
TRBV28	TRBJ2-4	.	TRBD2	TGTGCCAGCCTACCCGGGGGGTTAGCCAAAAACATTCAGTACTTC	CASLPGGLAKNIQYF
TRBV4-2	TRBJ2-2	.	.	TGTGCCAGCAGCCAAGATAATGCCCGGGACGCCGGGGAGCTGTTTTTT	CASSQDNARDAGELFF
TRBV19	TRBJ2-2	.	.	TGTGCCAGTAAGGATAGCGGTAACACCGGGGAGCTGTTTTTT	CASKDSGNTGELFF
TRBV7-9	TRBJ1-1	.	TRBD1	TGTGCCAGCAGCTTACAGGGGGCGGACACTGAAGCTTTCTTT	CASSLQGADTEAFF
TRBV19	TRBJ1-1	.	.	TGTGCCAGTAGTATAGGGGGGCTACACACTGAAGCTTTCTTT	CASSIGGLHTEAFF
TRBV1	TRBJ2-2	few	.	TGCACCAGCAGAAGCCCGGGACTAGCGGGAGCCTTGGGGCCGAACACCGGGGAGCTGTTTTTT	CTSRSPGLAGALGPNTGELFF
TRBV6-5	TRBJ2-7	.	.	TGTGCCAGCAGTTACTCACACCTGTCGGGCGAGCAGTACTTC	CASSYSHLSGEQYF
TRBV7-9	TRBJ2-2	.	.	TGTGCCAGCAGCTTAGGGCAAAATAGCGGATCCCCCGGGGAGCTGTTTTTT	CASSLGQNSGSPGELFF
TRBV11-2	TRBJ1-3	.	.	TGTGCCAGCAGCTTAGATCACTCTGGAAACACCATATATTTT	CASSLDHSGNTIYF
TRBV5-4	TRBJ1-2	.	.	TGTGCCAGCAGCTTGGGAGGGGCCTATGGCTACACCTTC	CASSLGGAYGYTF